The present entry profiles one TCR beta chain with its context. Germline-derived CDR1 and CDR2 are MDHEN and SYDVKM. Unmatched junction bases numbered 22, after V lost 3 bases and J lost 0 bases. The CDR3 is made up of 23 amino acids. Clones were read by immunoSEQ multiplex PCR, and TCRdb kept only the in-frame ones, dropping some. The repertoire includes tens of thousands of clones, 65% to 85% of them detected once, and 11% sits in the top ten. The sample belongs to a study of OX40 agonist ivuxolimab in advanced cancers. The chain combines TRBV28 with TRBJ2-7, with 14 nucleotides matching TRBD2. The sequencing used CD4+ or CD8+ T cells sorted from blood, collected in a trial of the OX40 agonist ivuxolimab. The source of this sequence is an adult with an advanced solid tumor such as melanoma, head and neck, liver or kidney cancer. CDR3 in amino acids: CASSFIVDPRGLAGVVSSYEQYF. The CDR3 DNA is TGTGCCAGCAGTTTTATCGTGGACCCCAGGGGACTAGCGGGAGTGGTAAGCTCCTACGAGCAGTACTTC.